This is a list of T cell receptor beta chains from one sample in a study of Tregs in tolerant kidney transplant recipients. Here immunoSEQ multiplex PCR was the method, and the copy in TCRdb shows in-frame clones only, minus some. The sample shows some 66,000 clones, 92% of them seen only once. This specimen was CD8+ T cells from blood, taken before the transplant. These receptors all come from a human donor who received a combined kidney and bone marrow transplant. The CDR3 runs from the conserved cysteine through the conserved F or W. A D gene is named only where the DNA matches it firmly. Where a row states a size, it is once, few, many or the class of an expanded clone; other rows omit it.

TRBV29-1	-	TRBD2	TRBJ2-1	TGCAGCGTTCCGGCCACTAGCGGGAGGCCTGGTAATGAGCAGTTCTTC	CSVPATSGRPGNEQFF
TRBV4-3	-	TRBD1	TRBJ2-5	TGCGCCAGCAGCCAGGACAGGGATTTAGAGACCCAGTACTTC	CASSQDRDLETQYF
TRBV14	-	-	TRBJ2-7	TGTGCCAGCAGCCAATTCAAGCTCCCCTCCTACGAGCAGTACTTC	CASSQFKLPSYEQYF
TRBV5-6	-	TRBD1	TRBJ2-7	TGTGCCAGCAGCTTAAGACAGGGGAAGTACGAGCAGTACTTC	CASSLRQGKYEQYF
TRBV19	-	TRBD2	TRBJ2-3	TGTGCCAGTAGTATGAGCGGGGGGTACACAGATACGCAGTATTTT	CASSMSGGYTDTQYF
TRBV4-3	-	-	TRBJ2-3	TGCGCCAGCAGCCAAGATCTAAAGAACGCGGATACGCAGTATTTT	CASSQDLKNADTQYF
TRBV28	-	TRBD2	TRBJ2-5	TGTGCCAGCAGTCCCGCCGGGACTAGCGGGGGGAGACCGCAAGAGACCCAGTACTTC	CASSPAGTSGGRPQETQYF
TRBV7-8	-	TRBD2	TRBJ2-3	TGTGCCAGCAGCTCGGGTAGCGGGGGGGATCAGTATTTT	CASSSGSGGDQYF
TRBV4-1	-	-	TRBJ1-5	TGCGCCAGCAGCCAAGAAGGGGGTGGCGGTCAGCCCCAGCATTTT	CASSQEGGGGQPQHF
TRBV16	-	-	TRBJ2-2	TGTGCCAGCAGCCAACTAGCCCCCGGGGAGCTGTTTTTT	CASSQLAPGELFF
TRBV30	-	TRBD1	TRBJ1-2	TGTGCCTGGGGACAGGGGTTTGGCTACACCTTC	CAWGQGFGYTF
TRBV11-2	-	TRBD2	TRBJ2-1	TGTGCCAGCAGCTTAGTGAGCGGACCGGGGGGATACAATGAGCAGTTCTTC	CASSLVSGPGGYNEQFF
TRBV7-2	-	TRBD1	TRBJ1-2	TGTGCCAGCAGTTCCCCGGGACAGGGGGCTTACTATGGCTACACCTTC	CASSSPGQGAYYGYTF
TRBV27	-	-	TRBJ2-7	TGTGCCAGCAGCTTAAGCAGGACCTACGAGCAGTACTTC	CASSLSRTYEQYF
TRBV5-1	once	-	TRBJ2-7	TGCGCCAGCAGCTTGACAGCATCCTACGAGCAGTACTTC	CASSLTASYEQYF
TRBV4-3	-	-	TRBJ2-3	TGCGCCAGCAGCCGCAGGGATCCAGATACGCAGTATTTT	CASSRRDPDTQYF
TRBV5-6	-	TRBD2	TRBJ2-3	TGTGCCAGCACCCTTGGGGGGGAAGATACGCAGTATTTT	CASTLGGEDTQYF
TRBV13	-	TRBD2	TRBJ2-2	TGTGCCAGCAGCCCAAGGACTAGCGGAAACACCGGGGAGCTGTTTTTT	CASSPRTSGNTGELFF
TRBV28	-	-	TRBJ1-6	TGTGCCAGCAGTCATTGGACAGAAAATTCACCCCTCCACTTT	CASSHWTENSPLHF
TRBV15	-	-	TRBJ2-2	TGTGCCACCAGCAGAGGTGGGGGGACCGGGGAGCTGTTTTTT	CATSRGGGTGELFF
TRBV5-6	-	TRBD2	TRBJ2-7	TGTGCCAGCAGCTTACTGAGCGGGAGATTTACCTACGAGCAGTACTTC	CASSLLSGRFTYEQYF
TRBV19	-	-	TRBJ2-1	TGTGCCAGTAGTCCATCTAGCGATGAGCAGTTCTTC	CASSPSSDEQFF
TRBV9	-	-	TRBJ2-2	TGTGCCAGCAGTGTCTGGAACACCGGGGAGCTGTTTTTT	CASSVWNTGELFF
TRBV28	-	TRBD1	TRBJ1-6	TGTGCCAGCAGTAGCCGACAGGGGGACGCTGGGAAGTATAATTCACCCCTCCACTTT	CASSSRQGDAGKYNSPLHF
TRBV19	-	TRBD1	TRBJ2-7	TGTGCCAGTAGTCACGGGACAGGGGAGATCGAGCAGTACTTC	CASSHGTGEIEQYF
TRBV30	-	-	TRBJ1-1	TGTGCCTGGAGTGTACTTCCAGGGTGGGGTGAAGCTTTCTTT	CAWSVLPGWGEAFF
TRBV7-9	-	-	TRBJ2-1	TGTGCCAGCAGTGGGCGCTTAGAGCAGTTCTTC	CASSGRLEQFF
TRBV27	-	-	TRBJ2-1	TGTGCCAGCAGTCCAAGGACGGGGAATGAGCAGTTCTTC	CASSPRTGNEQFF
TRBV13	-	-	TRBJ1-1	TGTGCCAGCAGCTTAAGGGACACCTACACTGAAGCTTTCTTT	CASSLRDTYTEAFF
TRBV4-3	-	-	TRBJ1-6	TGCGCCAGCAGCCAAAGGACGGGAAGCTCCTATAATTCACCCCTCCACTTT	CASSQRTGSSYNSPLHF
TRBV4-2	-	-	TRBJ2-3	TGTGCCAGCAGCCAAGATCTGACGCAGTATTTT	CASSQDLTQYF
TRBV6-5	-	TRBD2	TRBJ2-1	TGTGCCAGCATATCGACTAGCGGGGGGGAGCAGTTCTTC	CASISTSGGEQFF
TRBV5-1	-	-	TRBJ1-2	TGCGCCAGCCCCGGGGGGGGCTACACCTTC	CASPGGGYTF
TRBV28	-	TRBD1	TRBJ1-2	TGTGCCAGCCTACCCCAGGGGGAAGATGGCTACACCTTC	CASLPQGEDGYTF
TRBV6-1	-	TRBD1	TRBJ1-5	TGTGCCAGCTGCAAGGGGGCGGGACAGCCCCAGCATTTT	CASCKGAGQPQHF
TRBV14	-	TRBD1	TRBJ2-1	TGTGCCAGCAGCCCTAGGACAGGAGAGAATGAGCAGTTCTTC	CASSPRTGENEQFF
TRBV9	-	-	TRBJ2-5	TGTGCCAGCAGCGTTTCAAGCGGAGAACAAGAGACCCAGTACTTC	CASSVSSGEQETQYF
TRBV7-2	-	-	TRBJ1-6	TGTGCCAGCAGCTTGGGAGGGTGGTATAATTCACCCCTCCACTTT	CASSLGGWYNSPLHF
TRBV18	-	-	TRBJ2-3	TGTGCCAGCTCACCAGATCCAGTTATGCATCATCGGACAGAGAGACCAGATACGCAGTATTTT	CASSPDPVMHHRTERPDTQYF
TRBV6-6	-	TRBD1	TRBJ1-1	TGTGCCAGCAGCCGAGACAGGGACACTGAAGCTTTCTTT	CASSRDRDTEAFF